This is a list of T cell receptor beta chains from one sample in a study of blood T cell repertoires in COVID-19. Sequenced by immunoSEQ multiplex PCR; TCRdb stores in-frame clones only, minus some. The sample carries 85,000 to 120,000 clones, roughly four fifths recorded once. The sequencing sample was made of peripheral blood. The receptors derive from a woman in her sixties with acute or convalescent COVID-19. The CDR3 runs from the conserved cysteine through the conserved F or W. The D gene is left open where the match is weak. A row's size may be missing; if present it is once, few, many or a size class.

>NA|TRBJ2-1|TRBV19|TRBD2
CASSTRLAEYNEQFF
TGTGCCAGTAGTACCCGACTAGCGGAGTACAATGAGCAGTTCTTC
>NA|TRBJ1-1|TRBV5-6|NA
CASSQGHPNTEAFF
TGTGCCAGCAGCCAGGGACATCCGAACACTGAAGCTTTCTTT
>few|TRBJ2-1|TRBV25-1|TRBD2
CASSPRTSGRNEQFF
TGTGCCAGCAGTCCCAGGACTAGCGGGAGAAATGAGCAGTTCTTC
>NA|TRBJ2-3|TRBV19|TRBD1
CASSGRTGRVTDTQYF
TGTGCCAGTAGCGGACGGACAGGCCGAGTTACAGATACGCAGTATTTT
>few|TRBJ2-7|TRBV5-1|NA
CASSGGQDSVSYEQYF
TGCGCCAGCAGCGGTGGCCAGGATAGCGTCTCCTACGAGCAGTACTTC
>once|TRBJ2-4|TRBV5-8|NA
CASSLGVATSYIQYF
TGTGCCAGCAGCTTGGGGGTAGCTACGTCCTACATTCAGTACTTC
>NA|TRBJ2-7|TRBV7-3|NA
CASSPQAVGAGSVYEQYF
TGTGCCAGCAGCCCCCAAGCTGTAGGGGCAGGGTCCGTCTACGAGCAGTACTTC
>NA|TRBJ2-4|TRBV5-6|TRBD1
CASSYSTGGLDIQYF
TGTGCCAGCAGCTACTCTACAGGGGGCCTTGACATTCAGTACTTC
>NA|TRBJ2-3|TRBV27|TRBD1
CASSRQGADTQYF
TGTGCCAGCAGTAGACAGGGGGCAGATACGCAGTATTTT
>NA|TRBJ2-7|TRBV27|TRBD2
CASRLTSGPLFIYEQYF
TGTGCCAGCAGGCTGACTAGCGGCCCCCTATTTATCTACGAGCAGTACTTC
>once|TRBJ1-2|TRBV7-2|TRBD1
CASTGTASNYGYTF
TGTGCCAGCACCGGGACAGCTTCTAACTATGGCTACACCTTC
>NA|TRBJ2-7|TRBV5-5|TRBD2
CASSLAASGSYEQYF
TGTGCCAGCAGCTTGGCGGCTAGCGGGAGTTACGAGCAGTACTTC
>NA|TRBJ1-6|TRBV12-5|NA
CASGETEDNSPLHF
TGTGCTAGTGGCGAGACCGAGGATAATTCACCCCTCCACTTT
>once|TRBJ2-3|TRBV1|NA
CTSSQARRTREDTQYF
TGCACCAGCAGCCAAGCCCGTCGAACGCGGGAAGATACGCAGTATTTT
>NA|TRBJ2-5|TRBV6-4|NA
CASSDQQGRSETQYF
TGTGCCAGCAGTGACCAACAGGGGAGGTCAGAGACCCAGTACTTC
>NA|TRBJ2-7|TRBV14|NA
CASSYSYEQYF
TGTGCCAGCAGCTATTCCTACGAGCAGTACTTC
>NA|TRBJ1-1|TRBV9|TRBD1
CASSPGQGANTEAFF
TGTGCCAGCAGCCCGGGACAGGGTGCAAACACTGAAGCTTTCTTT
>NA|TRBJ2-7|TRBV18|NA
CASSPDAGNYEQYF
TGTGCCAGCTCCCCGGATGCAGGGAACTACGAGCAGTACTTC
>few|TRBJ1-2|TRBV7-9|TRBD1
CASSPTVQGDYGYTF
TGTGCCAGCAGCCCAACCGTCCAGGGGGACTATGGCTACACCTTC
>NA|TRBJ2-5|TRBV6-1|TRBD2
CASSEETSGSLKTQYF
TGTGCCAGCAGTGAAGAGACTAGCGGGAGTTTGAAGACCCAGTACTTC